The 24 T cell receptor beta chains presented below share a single source sample, sequenced in a study of blood T cell repertoires in COVID-19. The protocol was immunoSEQ multiplex PCR, while the TCRdb copy is restricted to in-frame clones and leaves out a portion. This sample has 250,000 to 350,000 clones, with roughly 86% found just once. The sequencing input was peripheral blood. These receptors all stem from a woman in her twenties or thirties who had recovered from COVID-19.

This chain uses TRBV7-6 with TRBJ2-2, with a possible D match to TRBD2 (5 bases). The germline V and J ends were trimmed by 2 bases and 4 bases, with 17 bases remaining between them. Germline V CDR1 and CDR2: SGHVS, FNYEAQ. CDR3 length equals 17 residues. The CDR3 DNA is TGTGCCAGCAGCTTAAGCCTAAGGGAGTCGCCCACCGGGGAGCTGTTTTTT. This encodes CASSLSLRESPTGELFF.

This chain uses TRBV19 with TRBJ1-2; tentatively, D is TRBD1 (5 bases). The germline V and J ends were trimmed by 8 bases and 6 bases, with 19 bases remaining between them. There are 14 residues in the CDR3. Germline assignment: CDR1 LNHDA and CDR2 SQIVND (reference sequence). CDR3 region: CASGRRPAGDGYTF. The CDR3 DNA follows: TGTGCCAGTGGCCGACGACCGGCGGGGGATGGCTACACCTTC.

A single count supports this clone. Other nucleotide sequences in the sample specify the same CDR3. This chain links TRBV7-3 with TRBJ2-5, with D unclear. The germline V gene encodes CDR1 SGHTA and CDR2 FQGTGA. The germline V and J ends were trimmed by 2 bases and 1 base, with 5 bases remaining between them. CDR3 length: 13 residues. CDR3 bases: TGTGCCAGCAGCTTATCGGTCCAAGAGACCCAGTACTTC. It yields the protein CASSLSVQETQYF.

This CDR3 reads CASSERILAKNIQYF. CDR3 coding DNA: TGTGCCAGCAGTGAGAGGATTCTAGCCAAAAACATTCAGTACTTC. V usage is TRBV6-1 and J usage is TRBJ2-4, with D unclear. The germline gives CDR1 MNHNS, CDR2 SASEGT. With 3 bases removed from V and 0 bases from J, the gap between germline ends came to 9 bases. The CDR3 is 15 amino acids.

This chain joins TRBV5-1 and TRBJ2-6; 11 nucleotides match TRBD1. The germline CDR1 and CDR2 sequences are SGHRS and YFSETQ. The CDR3 has 16 residues. J lost 2 bases, V lost 5 bases, and 3 bases had no gene match. CDR3 sequence (DNA): TGCGCCAGCAGGGAGGGACAGGGGGCTGGGGCCAACGTCCTGACTTTC. It specifies CASREGQGAGANVLTF.

The chain joins TRBV9 to TRBJ1-1; a weak D match, TRBD1 (6 bases). This CDR3 contains 16 residues. Trimming took off 1 base at V and 4 bases at J, with 17 bases between the two ends. Germline loops: CDR1 SGDLS, CDR2 YYNGEE. CDR3 in amino acids: CASSVKGGSGVTEAFF. Here the CDR3 DNA reads TGTGCCAGCAGCGTAAAGGGGGGAAGCGGGGTCACTGAAGCTTTCTTT.

The chain couples TRBV6-6 to TRBJ2-1; TRBD2 is a possible D gene (5 bases). The CDR3 loop spans 14 amino acids. V lost 4 bases, J lost 9 bases, and 16 bases lay in between. Germline loops: CDR1 MNHNY, CDR2 SVGAGI (reference sequence). CDR3 in amino acids: CASSLGTSSPEQFF. DNA of the CDR3: TGTGCCAGCAGTTTAGGTACTAGTTCTCCTGAGCAGTTCTTC.

The chain links TRBV4-3 to TRBJ2-3, with TRBD1 identical over 7 bases. The CDR3 covers 16 residues. CDR1 is LGHNA, CDR2 YSLEER, per germline. After removal of 5 bases from V and 3 bases from J, the junction contained 11 bases not matched to a gene. The CDR3 nucleotides read TGCGCCAGCAGCTCCTCAGAGAGGGGGCGAACAGATACGCAGTATTTT. Its translation: CASSSSERGRTDTQYF.

The J gene is TRBJ1-2, the V gene TRBV15, with D unclear. The CDR3 contains 15 residues. Germline loops: CDR1 LNHNV, CDR2 YYDKDF (reference sequence). Trimming cost V 5 bases and J 4 bases, with 17 bases left between them. The CDR3 region is CATSGRGGDGYGYTF. CDR3 sequence (DNA): TGTGCCACCAGCGGGCGAGGCGGGGATGGCTATGGCTACACCTTC.

This chain connects TRBV20-1 to TRBJ1-2, with TRBD1 identical over 8 bases. Germline lookup yields CDR1 DFQATT and CDR2 SNEGSKA (reference sequence). CDR3 length equals 15 residues. The ends lost 3 bases at V and 0 bases at J; junction bases unmatched: 6. The CDR3 spells CSASQGARANYGYTF. The CDR3 coding sequence is TGCAGTGCTAGTCAGGGGGCCCGAGCTAACTATGGCTACACCTTC.

Only a few counts were recorded for this clone. This chain connects TRBV29-1 to TRBJ2-7, with a weak D call TRBD2 (7 bases). V was trimmed by 4 bases and J by 3 bases, leaving 10 bases between them. This CDR3 is 12 amino acids long. Per germline, CDR1 SQVTM and CDR2 ANQGSEA. Written as DNA, the CDR3 is TGCAGCGTTGGGGGGGGGCTCTACGAGCAGTACTTC. This encodes CSVGGGLYEQYF.

V and J are TRBV19 and TRBJ1-4; D unresolved. The CDR3 is 15 amino acids. Germline lookup yields CDR1 LNHDA and CDR2 SQIVND (reference sequence). Trimming removed 3 bases at V and 0 bases at J, with 8 bases between. The DNA for the CDR3 is TGTGCCAGTAGTATTGGCGGGGCAACTAATGAAAAACTGTTTTTT. This encodes CASSIGGATNEKLFF.

The gene calls are TRBV6-5 and TRBJ2-7; TRBD2 is a possible D gene (5 bases). The CDR3 is 15 residues long. V lost 2 bases to trimming and J lost 5 bases, with 16 bases between them. Per germline, CDR1 MNHEY and CDR2 SVGAGI. In DNA, the CDR3 is TGTGCCAGCAGTTACCACCAAACTAGGATCCACGAGCAGTACTTC. It yields the protein CASSYHQTRIHEQYF.

This chain links TRBV28 with TRBJ1-1; D possibly corresponds to TRBD1 (6 bases). This CDR3 is built from 14 residues. CDR1 is MDHEN, CDR2 SYDVKM, per germline. V lost 3 bases and J 5 bases, leaving 13 bases between the germline ends. In DNA form, the CDR3 reads TGTGCCAGCAGTTTCACAGGGCTGGGAACTGAAGCTTTCTTT. Protein sequence: CASSFTGLGTEAFF.

The chain uses TRBV4-1 and TRBJ1-6; D may be TRBD1 (6 bases). CDR3 length: 13 amino acids. V lost 3 bases, J lost 10 bases, and 10 bases lay in between. The germline V gene encodes CDR1 MGHRA and CDR2 YSYEKL. CDR3 residues: CASSHDRSSPLHF. The CDR3 nucleotides read TGCGCCAGCAGCCATGACAGGAGCTCACCCCTCCACTTT.

The chain carries TRBV6-1 and TRBJ2-6; D may be TRBD1 (6 bases). V lost 3 bases, J lost 0 bases, and 15 bases lay in between. The CDR3 runs 18 residues. CDR1 MNHNS and CDR2 SASEGT come from the germline V gene. CDR3 DNA: TGTGCCAGCAGTGACTTGGGGGCCACCTCCTCTGGGGCCAACGTCCTGACTTTC. It is translated as CASSDLGATSSGANVLTF.

This clone came up once. The chain is built from TRBV28 and TRBJ1-4; a weak D match, TRBD1 (5 bases). Germline lookup yields CDR1 MDHEN and CDR2 SYDVKM. Trimming took 6 bases from V and 10 from J, leaving 15 bases between them. The CDR3 loop spans 13 amino acids. For the CDR3, the DNA is TGTGCCAGCAGGGGGCGCTTCCTCGGAAAACTGTTTTTT. Its protein product is CASRGRFLGKLFF.

This rearrangement joins TRBV5-1 to TRBJ2-7, with 11 positions matching TRBD2. The trim removed 0 bases at V and 3 bases at J, leaving 5 bases unmatched. The CDR3 is made up of 16 amino acids. Germline loops: CDR1 SGHRS, CDR2 YFSETQ. In DNA, the CDR3 is TGCGCCAGCAGCTTGGAGCCTAGCGGGAGGATCTACGAGCAGTACTTC. It yields the protein CASSLEPSGRIYEQYF.

The chain uses TRBV6-5 and TRBJ2-3; the D gene is possibly TRBD2 (5 bases). The CDR3 covers 15 residues. V lost 6 bases, J lost 4 bases, and 17 bases lay in between. CDR1 and CDR2 (germline): MNHEY, SVGAGI. Written as DNA, the CDR3 is TGTGCCAGCAGCCGCGGCGGGCTCTTCCCAGATACGCAGTATTTT. Translation: CASSRGGLFPDTQYF.

The chain carries TRBV7-9 and TRBJ2-7; 9 bases match TRBD1. Losses at the gene ends were 1 base for V and 2 bases for J; bases not matched to a gene: 12. This CDR3 is 18 amino acids long. The germline V gene has CDR1 SEHNR and CDR2 FQNEAQ (reference sequence). The CDR3 here is CASSLDDWTGDQAYEQYF. In DNA form, the CDR3 reads TGTGCCAGCAGCTTAGACGACTGGACAGGGGATCAAGCCTACGAGCAGTACTTC.

The V gene is TRBV18, the J gene TRBJ2-2; 7 bases agree with TRBD1. With 0 bases clipped from V and 4 bases from J, the junction kept 8 bases outside the gene matches. This CDR3 has 17 residues. CDR1 and CDR2 (germline): KGHSH, LQKENI. CDR3 DNA sequence: TGTGCCAGCTCACCACCGTGGCCCGGGACAGCCACCGGGGAGCTGTTTTTT. It codes for CASSPPWPGTATGELFF.

The chain couples TRBV7-9 to TRBJ1-1; D is possibly TRBD1 (6 bases). The germline V gene encodes CDR1 SEHNR and CDR2 FQNEAQ (reference sequence). The CDR3 contains 15 residues. Trimming pared 4 bases from V and 5 bases from J, leaving 17 bases between. CDR3 bases: TGTGCCAGCAGCTCAATCACAGGGTTAAAGACTGAAGCTTTCTTT. This encodes CASSSITGLKTEAFF.

The chain joins TRBV2 to TRBJ2-1; 11 bases line up with TRBD1. CDR3 length: 13 amino acids. Germline CDR1 is SNHLY and CDR2 is FYNNEI. The V gene end was trimmed by 6 bases and the J gene end by 15 bases; junction bases not matched to a gene: 10. In nucleotides, the CDR3 is TGTGCCAGCAGGGGGACAGGGGGTGGGCTACTGTTCTTC. Its translation: CASRGTGGGLLFF.

Turning to this clone: Other DNA sequences in this specimen translate into the identical CDR3. The genes are TRBV27 and TRBJ2-7; tentative D call: TRBD2 (5 bases). In germline, CDR1 is MNHEY, CDR2 SMNVEV (reference sequence). This CDR3 has 13 residues. V was shortened by 2 bases and J by 7 bases, with 12 bases between the two germline ends. CDR3 protein: CASSLGLSYEQYF. In nucleotides, the CDR3 is TGTGCCAGCAGTTTAGGACTGTCTTATGAGCAGTACTTC.